Listed here are 3 T cell receptor beta chains from one sample, sequenced in a study of post-analysis software for immune sequencing data. Unique molecular identifiers were present in the TCR beta cDNA libraries. TCRdb analysed the PCR reads with MiXCR anew, one entry per CDR3 protein. The sample carries a few hundred thousand distinct CDR3 sequences, roughly 38% recorded once. These receptors are not linked to any known antigen. Findings of the study overall: Controls showed lower frequencies than patients for several TRBV segments, and TRBV5-6, TRBV5-1 and TRBV20-1 were among these.

The sample taken for sequencing was blood. These receptors originate from a girl between 10 and 17 years old with multiple sclerosis.

The chain links TRBV5-5 to TRBJ2-3; D assignment may be TRBD1 or TRBD2 (5 bases each). V lost 4 bases, J lost 0 bases, and 12 bases lay in between. This CDR3 is built from 15 residues. The germline V gene has CDR1 SGHKS and CDR2 YYEKEE (reference sequence). The CDR3 DNA reads TGTGCCAGCAGCAAGGGGACCGTTAGCACAGATACGCAGTATTTT. Translating gives CASSKGTVSTDTQYF.

Concerning this clonotype: It may be a read error: a sequence one base away is much more abundant. The chain combines TRBV5-1 with TRBJ1-4; the match to TRBD1 covers 9 bases. CDR1 is SGHRS, CDR2 YFSETQ, per germline. CDR3 length equals 19 residues. V lost 0 bases and J lost 0; bases outside the gene matches: 9. The CDR3: CASSLDTGGAGTTNEKLFF. In DNA, the CDR3 is TGCGCCAGCAGCTTGGATACAGGGGGCGCTGGAACAACTAATGAAAAACTGTTTTTT.

The chain recombines TRBV7-2 with TRBJ2-5; 7 bases align to TRBD1. CDR3 length: 15 residues. The V gene's germline CDR1 is SGHTA and CDR2 FQGNSA. With V trimmed by 1 base and J by 2 bases, 4 bases remained unmatched. The CDR3 DNA sequence: TGTGCCAGCAGCTTAGGGGTCAGGGGGCAAGAGACCCAGTACTTC. Translation: CASSLGVRGQETQYF.